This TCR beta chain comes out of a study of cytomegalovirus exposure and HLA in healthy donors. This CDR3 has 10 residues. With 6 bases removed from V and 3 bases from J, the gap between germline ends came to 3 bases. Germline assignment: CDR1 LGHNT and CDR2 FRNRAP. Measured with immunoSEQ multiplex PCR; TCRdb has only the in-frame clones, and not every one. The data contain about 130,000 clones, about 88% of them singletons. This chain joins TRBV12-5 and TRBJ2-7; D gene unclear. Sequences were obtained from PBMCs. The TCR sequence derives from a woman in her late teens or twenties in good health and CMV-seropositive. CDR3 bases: TGTGCTAGTGGCCTCTACGAGCAGTACTTC. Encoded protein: CASGLYEQYF.